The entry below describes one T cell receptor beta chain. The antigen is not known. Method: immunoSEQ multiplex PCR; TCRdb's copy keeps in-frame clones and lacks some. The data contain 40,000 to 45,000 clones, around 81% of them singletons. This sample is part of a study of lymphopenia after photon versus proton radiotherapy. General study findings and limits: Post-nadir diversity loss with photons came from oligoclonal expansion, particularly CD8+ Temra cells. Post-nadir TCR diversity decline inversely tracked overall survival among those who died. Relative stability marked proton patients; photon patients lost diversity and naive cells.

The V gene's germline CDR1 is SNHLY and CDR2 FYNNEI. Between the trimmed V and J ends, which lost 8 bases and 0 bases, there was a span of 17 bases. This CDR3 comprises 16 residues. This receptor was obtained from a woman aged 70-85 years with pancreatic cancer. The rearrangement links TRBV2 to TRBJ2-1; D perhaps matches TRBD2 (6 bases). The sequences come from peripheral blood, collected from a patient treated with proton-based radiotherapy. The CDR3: CASQGLSMSSYNEQFF. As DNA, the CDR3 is TGTGCCAGCCAGGGACTTTCTATGAGCTCCTACAATGAGCAGTTCTTC.